This T cell receptor beta chain came from a study of vaccination and CD4 T cells after COVID-19. Study information: Some control cultures received a CEFX pool, which served as the positive control. Others received an HIV-1 Nef pool or no peptide. Findings of the study overall: Among those convalescent, a median roughly 90% of reactive clones emerged solely post-vaccination.

Cultured CD4+ T cell DNA was sequenced using the Oncomine TCR Beta short-read assay. Cultures of CD4+ T cells served as the source for extracting genomic DNA. MiXCR, applied by TCRdb to the PCR reads, yields one record per CDR3 protein. The data show 6,500 to 8,500 distinct CDR3 sequences, approximately 69% seen once. Note on this clonotype: Its antigen is currently unknown.

The CDR3 runs 17 residues. The germline gives CDR1 MNHNS, CDR2 SASEGT. After removal of 6 bases from V and 3 bases from J, the junction contained 10 bases not matched to a gene. Treatment of the sample: approximately 11-day PBMC culture with coronavirus spike peptide pools or control peptides (ViraFEST assay). Each well received two million PBMCs, cultured with 10 IU/ml IL-2 and approximately 10 ug/ml peptide pools. The sequencing input was CD4+ T cells from blood, cultured in vitro. The source is a human donor who had recovered from COVID-19. The chain employs TRBV6-1 and TRBJ1-6, with 8 nucleotides matching TRBD1. CDR3: CASSPDRALYYNSPLHF. The DNA for the CDR3 is TGTGCCAGCAGCCCGGACAGGGCGCTCTACTATAATTCACCCCTCCACTTT.